One and the same sample provided the 27 T cell receptor beta chains below, sequenced in a study of beta chain features in type 1 diabetes. The sequenced template was cDNA made from the entire isolated RNA. Repertoires were generated with immunoSEQ multiplex PCR, while TCRdb's copy carries only in-frame clones and drops some. Counted here are a few hundred thousand clones, 10% to 15% occurring once; the ten biggest clones make up approximately 0.015%. The specimen sequenced was naive CD4+ T cells from blood. These receptors were obtained from a young man in good health.

This clone was observed a few times. The chain couples TRBV6-1 to TRBJ1-2; 11 bases line up with TRBD1. Trimming removed 2 bases from V and 4 bases from J; junction bases left unmatched: 9. In germline, CDR1 is MNHNS, CDR2 SASEGT. The CDR3 covers 17 residues. CDR3 in DNA: TGTGCCAGCAGTGAATATCGTGGACAGGGGGCCGTCTATGGCTACACCTTC. It codes for CASSEYRGQGAVYGYTF.

This rearrangement joins TRBV7-2 to TRBJ2-5; a possible D gene is TRBD2 (5 bases). V lost 0 bases and J lost 5, with 16 bases in between. The CDR3 contains 16 residues. Per the germline V gene, CDR1 is SGHTA and CDR2 is FQGNSA. The DNA for the CDR3 is TGTGCCAGCAGCTTAGCGCGGTTGCGCGCGGGCGAGACCCAGTACTTC. Encoded protein: CASSLARLRAGETQYF.

This clone turned up a few times. The chain employs TRBV7-2 and TRBJ2-5, with 9 bases that match TRBD2. Losses at the gene ends were 5 bases for V and 4 bases for J; bases not matched to a gene: 8. The germline V gene encodes CDR1 SGHTA and CDR2 FQGNSA. There are 15 residues in the CDR3. The CDR3 region has the DNA TGTGCCAGCAGCCCTGGGGTAGCGGGGGCAGAGACCCAGTACTTC. It encodes CASSPGVAGAETQYF.

Regarding this clone: At one end, the junction sequence differs from germline, possibly due to a read error. This sequence joins TRBV2 and TRBJ2-5; D might be TRBD1 (5 bases). This CDR3 is built from 16 residues. Germline V gene sequence: CDR1 SNHLY, CDR2 FYNNEI. The CDR3 DNA reads TGTGCCAGCAGCGAAGGGGCACCAATAGACCAAGAGACCCAGTACTTC. Translating it yields CASSEGAPIDQETQYF.

The gene calls are TRBV6-1 and TRBJ2-5; tentatively, D is TRBD2 (5 bases). Germline V CDR1 and CDR2: MNHNS, SASEGT. This CDR3 contains 12 residues. The V end lost 10 bases, the J end lost 5 bases, and 14 bases lay between the germline ends. CDR3 residues: CAIATEVETQYF. The DNA for the CDR3 is TGTGCCATTGCGACGGAGGTGGAGACCCAGTACTTC.

This clone was picked up a small number of times. The J gene is TRBJ2-1, the V gene TRBV11-2; D ambiguous. Trimming took off 3 bases at V and 6 bases at J, with 12 bases between the two ends. Looked up from germline, CDR1 is SGHAT and CDR2 is FQNNGV. This CDR3 contains 14 residues. The chain's CDR3 is CASSFQSRGNEQFF. CDR3 coding DNA: TGTGCCAGCAGCTTTCAATCTCGCGGCAATGAGCAGTTCTTC.

This clone was picked up a small number of times. The chain employs TRBV30 and TRBJ1-1, with no clear D. CDR1 is GTSNPN, CDR2 SVGIG, per germline (reference sequence). V lost 1 base and J 4 bases, leaving 7 bases between the germline ends. This CDR3 is built from 12 residues. The DNA for the CDR3 is TGTGCCTGGAGTGACAATCCCACTGAAGCTTTCTTT. This translates into CAWSDNPTEAFF.

The chain employs TRBV7-2 and TRBJ2-7; TRBD1 aligns across 9 bases. Germline CDR1 reads SGHTA; CDR2 reads FQGNSA. This CDR3 has 16 amino acids. V lost 4 bases and J lost 0; bases outside the gene matches: 7. CDR3 in DNA: TGTGCCAGCAGCTCCAAGGACAGGGGCAGCTCCTACGAGCAGTACTTC. The encoded protein is CASSSKDRGSSYEQYF.

This clone turned up a few times. This chain joins TRBV18 and TRBJ1-5, with 9 bases aligning to TRBD1. Germline CDR1 KGHSH, CDR2 LQKENI. CDR3 size: 15 residues. V was clipped by 4 bases and J by 7 bases; unmatched bases: 8. The CDR3: CASSQGGTGIQPQHF. The CDR3 DNA follows: TGTGCCAGCTCACAAGGGGGGACAGGGATACAGCCCCAGCATTTT.

This clone was found a few times. V usage is TRBV9 and J usage is TRBJ2-2; 11 nucleotides line up with TRBD2. CDR3 length: 16 amino acids. Germline V gene data show CDR1 as SGDLS and CDR2 as YYNGEE. The ends lost 3 bases at V and 1 base at J; junction bases unmatched: 2. The CDR3 nucleotides read TGTGCCAGCAGCGGCGGGACTAGCGGGAACACCGGGGAGCTGTTTTTT. This codes for CASSGGTSGNTGELFF.

V usage is TRBV19 and J usage is TRBJ1-1; no clear D. CDR1 is LNHDA, CDR2 SQIVND, per germline (reference sequence). Trimming removed 3 bases at V and 7 bases at J, with 15 bases between. The CDR3 covers 14 residues. CDR3 nucleotide sequence: TGTGCCAGTAGTATTCTGTTGGCTAGTGATGAAGCTTTCTTT. This gives the protein CASSILLASDEAFF.

This clone showed up just a few times. This chain uses TRBV10-3 with TRBJ2-5; D possibly corresponds to TRBD2 (6 bases). The CDR3 is made up of 15 amino acids. Germline assignment: CDR1 ENHRY and CDR2 SYGVKD. Trimming pared 0 bases from V and 4 bases from J, leaving 12 bases between. DNA for the CDR3: TGTGCCATCAGTGAGTCCACGACTAGAACAGAGACCCAGTACTTC. It is translated as CAISESTTRTETQYF.

This clone turned up a few times. The J gene is TRBJ2-5, the V gene TRBV18; tentative D call: TRBD1 (6 bases). Germline V gene data show CDR1 as KGHSH and CDR2 as LQKENI. V dropped 3 bases and J dropped 2 bases, with 13 bases sitting between them. The CDR3 is made up of 15 amino acids. Written as DNA, the CDR3 is TGTGCCAGCTCACCCGGAAGGACAGCGCAAGAGACCCAGTACTTC. It translates to CASSPGRTAQETQYF.

The chain employs TRBV18 and TRBJ2-1; the D is unclear. CDR3 length: 12 residues. V lost 2 bases and J 9 bases, leaving 8 bases between the germline ends. CDR1 and CDR2 (germline): KGHSH, LQKENI. CDR3 bases: TGTGCCAGCTCACCAATCACGGGTGAGCAGTTCTTC. It codes for CASSPITGEQFF.

V gene TRBV11-2 combines with J gene TRBJ1-1; D gene unclear. The CDR3 has 17 residues. The V and J ends lost 5 bases and 0 bases respectively, with 19 bases between them. Germline V lookup: CDR1 SGHAT, CDR2 FQNNGV. The chain's CDR3 is CASSLGRGLGMNTEAFF. The CDR3 DNA follows: TGTGCCAGCAGCCTGGGCCGCGGGCTGGGCATGAACACTGAAGCTTTCTTT.

There are a few counts of this clone. The gene calls are TRBV30 and TRBJ1-2; maybe TRBD1 (6 bases). There are 13 residues in the CDR3. Looked up from germline, CDR1 is GTSNPN and CDR2 is SVGIG (reference sequence). Between the trimmed V and J ends, which lost 5 bases and 8 bases, there was a span of 18 bases. The CDR3 bases are TGTGCCTGGGTAACTTTCCAGGGGAGAGGCTACACCTTC. This translates into CAWVTFQGRGYTF.

V gene TRBV9 combines with J gene TRBJ2-2; TRBD1 aligns across 8 bases. The ends lost 4 bases at V and 4 bases at J; junction bases unmatched: 9. Per the germline V gene, CDR1 is SGDLS and CDR2 is YYNGEE. The CDR3 is 16 residues long. As DNA, the CDR3 is TGTGCCAGCAGCCCAGGGGGCCTTCAGAGCACCGGGGAGCTGTTTTTT. Protein sequence: CASSPGGLQSTGELFF. Together with reference TRBV9 and TRBJ2-2, the CDR3 gives the full variable domain: DSGVTQTPKHLITATGQRVTLRCSPRSGDLSVYWYQQSLDQGLQFLIQYYNGEERAKGNILERFSAQQFPDLHSELNLSSLELGDSALYFCASSPGGLQSTGELFFGEGSRLTVL.

The chain employs TRBV19 and TRBJ2-5, with 7 bases matching TRBD1. Germline V gene lookup returns CDR1 LNHDA and CDR2 SQIVND (reference sequence). This CDR3 has 14 amino acids. Trimming removed 5 bases from V and 5 bases from J; junction bases left unmatched: 8. For the CDR3, the DNA is TGTGCCAGTAGTGACGTACAGGGGCGGGAGACCCAGTACTTC. It specifies CASSDVQGRETQYF.

This clone was detected a few times. This chain joins TRBV4-2 and TRBJ2-6, with 10 positions matching TRBD2. The CDR3 loop spans 19 amino acids. In germline, CDR1 is LGHNA, CDR2 YNFKEQ. Unmatched junction bases numbered 6, after V lost 1 base and J lost 0 bases. Here the CDR3 DNA reads TGTGCCAGCAGCCAAGCCACAGCGGGGGGGTTCTCTGGGGCCAACGTCCTGACTTTC. Protein sequence: CASSQATAGGFSGANVLTF.

The gene calls are TRBV5-1 and TRBJ2-1, with D tentatively TRBD2 (5 bases). The CDR3 contains 14 residues. From germline, CDR1 is SGHRS and CDR2 YFSETQ. Trimming left V 2 bases short and J 2 bases short, with 8 bases between. The CDR3 coding sequence is TGCGCCAGCAGCTTCCGAGGGACCTACAATGAGCAGTTCTTC. It yields the protein CASSFRGTYNEQFF. The variable domain in full, completed from reference TRBV5-1 and TRBJ2-1, reads KAGVTQTPRYLIKTRGQQVTLSCSPISGHRSVSWYQQTPGQGLQFLFEYFSETQRNKGNFPGRFSGRQFSNSRSEMNVSTLELGDSALYLCASSFRGTYNEQFFGPGTRLTVL.

The chain joins TRBV7-2 to TRBJ2-7, with D maybe TRBD2 (5 bases). V gave up 1 base and J gave up 2 bases, with 12 bases separating them. Germline CDR1 and CDR2: SGHTA and FQGNSA. CDR3 length: 15 residues. CDR3 sequence: CASSLEAAAPYEQYF. DNA for the CDR3: TGTGCCAGCAGCTTAGAAGCGGCAGCTCCCTACGAGCAGTACTTC. The variable domain in full, completed from reference TRBV7-2 and TRBJ2-7, reads GAGVSQSPSNKVTEKGKDVELRCDPISGHTALYWYRQSLGQGLEFLIYFQGNSAPDKSGLPSDRFSAERTGGSVSTLTIQRTQQEDSAVYLCASSLEAAAPYEQYFGPGTRLTVT.

The chain couples TRBV7-2 to TRBJ2-1, with D possibly being TRBD2 (5 bases). Per germline, CDR1 SGHTA and CDR2 FQGNSA. Trimming took 5 bases from V and 9 from J, leaving 14 bases between them. The CDR3 covers 13 residues. The CDR3 coding sequence is TGTGCCAGCAGCCGACTACCCCTTCGTGAGCAGTTCTTC. Amino acids: CASSRLPLREQFF. The variable domain in full, completed from reference TRBV7-2 and TRBJ2-1, reads GAGVSQSPSNKVTEKGKDVELRCDPISGHTALYWYRQSLGQGLEFLIYFQGNSAPDKSGLPSDRFSAERTGGSVSTLTIQRTQQEDSAVYLCASSRLPLREQFFGPGTRLTVL.

This clone was counted only a few times. This chain uses TRBV10-3 with TRBJ1-2, with 7 nucleotides matching TRBD1. Germline CDR1 and CDR2: ENHRY and SYGVKD. The CDR3 is made up of 14 amino acids. V shed 6 bases and J 6 bases; nucleotides not matched to a gene: 10. DNA for the CDR3: TGTGCCATCAGAATGACAGGGCTGAGCCATGGCTACACCTTC. Residues: CAIRMTGLSHGYTF.

V usage is TRBV11-2 and J usage is TRBJ1-1, with 7 bases lining up with TRBD1. Germline CDR1 SGHAT, CDR2 FQNNGV. The V and J ends lost 2 bases and 4 bases, in that order; junction bases with no gene match: 16. The CDR3 spans 18 residues. The CDR3: CASSLRAGGTADITEAFF. For the CDR3, the DNA is TGTGCCAGCAGCTTACGAGCTGGGGGGACAGCAGATATCACTGAAGCTTTCTTT.

The chain carries TRBV30 and TRBJ1-5, with 7 bases matching TRBD1. Losses at the gene ends were 3 bases for V and 7 bases for J; bases not matched to a gene: 6. Germline V CDR1 and CDR2: GTSNPN, SVGIG (reference sequence). The CDR3 covers 13 residues. As DNA, the CDR3 is TGTGCCTGGAGGACGAGGGGGCAACAGCCCCAGCATTTT. Its protein product is CAWRTRGQQPQHF.

The V gene is TRBV28, the J gene TRBJ2-3, with a possible D match to TRBD2 (5 bases). Trimming took 6 bases from V and 3 from J, leaving 10 bases between them. Germline CDR1 and CDR2: MDHEN and SYDVKM. This CDR3 has 13 residues. The CDR3 loop reads CASRAQRTDTQYF. The CDR3 DNA reads as TGTGCCAGCAGGGCCCAGCGGACAGATACGCAGTATTTT.

The genes are TRBV30 and TRBJ1-2; D may be TRBD1 (5 bases). Trimming shortened V by 0 bases and J by 7 bases, and 12 bases separated the two germline ends. Germline loops: CDR1 GTSNPN, CDR2 SVGIG (reference sequence). CDR3 length equals 13 residues. The CDR3 nucleotides are TGTGCCTGGAGTGTATCGGGGCGGGGTGGCTACACCTTC. This gives the protein CAWSVSGRGGYTF.